These 17 T cell receptor beta chains were all obtained from the same sample, sequenced in a study of OX40 agonist ivuxolimab in advanced cancers. The repertoire was sequenced with immunoSEQ multiplex PCR; TCRdb's copy has only in-frame clones and lacks some. Counted here are 40,000 to 50,000 clones, under 90% occurring once; the ten biggest clones make up 1.5% to 2%. This material consisted of CD4+ or CD8+ T cells sorted from blood, taken in a trial of the OX40 agonist ivuxolimab. The receptor set was obtained from an adult with an advanced solid tumor such as melanoma, head and neck, liver or kidney cancer.

The chain has TRBV9 and TRBJ2-3; TRBD2 agrees at 12 bases. With V trimmed by 4 bases and J by 4 bases, 16 bases remained unmatched. The V gene's germline CDR1 is SGDLS and CDR2 YYNGEE. This CDR3 has 19 residues. The CDR3 DNA sequence: TGTGCCAGCAGCCCACGGGCCCTTTCTAGCGGGGGGGCCTCAGATACGCAGTATTTT. Its protein product is CASSPRALSSGGASDTQYF.

The chain links TRBV4-3 to TRBJ1-2; D remains unclear. Germline V gene lookup returns CDR1 LGHNA and CDR2 YSLEER. The CDR3 consists of 14 residues. Trimming stripped 1 base from V and 8 bases from J, with 14 bases between. The CDR3 region has the DNA TGCGCCAGCAGCCAAGTGGCAGGATCGATGGGCTACACCTTC. Its translation: CASSQVAGSMGYTF.

This clone has more than one count but fewer than ten. The CDR3 loop reads CASSIVAGTQPQHF. DNA for the CDR3: TGTGCCAGTAGTATAGTGGCCGGGACCCAGCCCCAGCATTTT. This sequence joins TRBV19 and TRBJ1-5, with D maybe TRBD1 (5 bases). Trimming took 1 base from V and 7 from J, leaving 11 bases between them. The CDR3 runs to 14 residues. Germline-derived CDR1 and CDR2 are LNHDA and SQIVND (reference sequence).

The chain couples TRBV4-3 to TRBJ1-2, with TRBD1 matching over 7 bases. This CDR3 has 15 amino acids. The trim removed 5 bases at V and 4 bases at J, leaving 10 bases unmatched. Germline V gives CDR1 LGHNA, CDR2 YSLEER. CDR3 amino acids: CASSTRQGGVYGYTF. DNA for the CDR3: TGCGCCAGCAGCACTCGACAGGGAGGGGTCTATGGCTACACCTTC.

The chain uses TRBV15 and TRBJ1-1; 7 nucleotides match TRBD1. The junction had 5 bases not matched to a gene; V was cut back by 3 bases and J by 4 bases. There are 14 residues in the CDR3. Germline V CDR1 and CDR2: LNHNV, YYDKDF (reference sequence). CDR3 amino acids: CATSSETGITEAFF. The DNA of the CDR3 is TGTGCCACCAGCAGCGAGACAGGGATCACTGAAGCTTTCTTT.

The rearrangement links TRBV30 to TRBJ1-6; no clear D gene. Trimming pared 7 bases from V and 5 bases from J, leaving 18 bases between. Germline V gene sequence: CDR1 GTSNPN, CDR2 SVGIG (reference sequence). This CDR3 has 15 amino acids. The CDR3 spells CAYRRRQINNSPLHF. DNA of the CDR3: TGTGCCTACAGACGGAGGCAGATAAATAATTCACCCCTCCACTTT.

V gene TRBV7-7 combines with J gene TRBJ2-6; 7 bases are a match to TRBD1. The CDR3 contains 19 residues. Germline assignment: CDR1 SSHAT and CDR2 FNYEAQ (reference sequence). The V segment lost 1 base and the J segment 0 bases; nucleotides outside the gene matches: 9. The CDR3 here is CASSLVGPRGPSGANVLTF. Written as DNA, the CDR3 is TGTGCCAGCAGCTTAGTTGGCCCGAGGGGGCCCTCTGGGGCCAACGTCCTGACTTTC. Using reference TRBV7-7 and TRBJ2-6 for the parts outside the CDR3, the full variable domain is GAGVSQSPRYKVTKRGQDVTLRCDPISSHATLYWYQQALGQGPEFLTYFNYEAQPDKSGLPSDRFSAERPEGSISTLTIQRTEQRDSAMYRCASSLVGPRGPSGANVLTFGAGSRLTVL.

The chain uses TRBV7-6 and TRBJ1-1; perhaps TRBD1 as D (6 bases). CDR3 length: 14 amino acids. V was trimmed by 10 bases and J by 2 bases, leaving 17 bases between them. Germline V CDR1 and CDR2: SGHVS, FNYEAQ. In DNA, the CDR3 is TGTGCCACCACGGACGGGACAAAAAACACTGAAGCTTTCTTT. Encoded protein: CATTDGTKNTEAFF.

J is TRBJ2-7 and V is TRBV6-6; D not resolved. The V end lost 8 bases, the J end lost 6 bases, and 17 bases lay between the germline ends. CDR1 is MNHNY and CDR2 is SVGAGI in the germline V gene (reference sequence). This CDR3 comprises 13 residues. The CDR3 DNA follows: TGTGCCAGCGATTCCCCAGGAAACCGCGAGCAGTACTTC. Its protein is CASDSPGNREQYF.

The chain couples TRBV11-2 to TRBJ2-5, with D possibly matching TRBD1 (6 bases). Germline CDR1 and CDR2: SGHAT and FQNNGV. Trimming stripped 7 bases from V and 2 bases from J, with 23 bases between. CDR3 length: 17 amino acids. The CDR3 protein is CASIRGVGQRGQETQYF. CDR3 in DNA: TGTGCCAGCATCCGGGGAGTGGGCCAGAGGGGGCAAGAGACCCAGTACTTC.

The rearrangement links TRBV30 to TRBJ1-2, with D possibly matching TRBD1 (6 bases). This CDR3 contains 15 residues. Trimming took 5 bases from V and 4 from J, leaving 20 bases between them. In germline, CDR1 is GTSNPN, CDR2 SVGIG (reference sequence). CDR3 sequence: CAWGYTDTGRYGYTF. DNA for the CDR3: TGTGCCTGGGGTTACACCGATACAGGGCGCTATGGCTACACCTTC.

This chain connects TRBV7-2 to TRBJ2-7; D perhaps matches TRBD1 (5 bases). The CDR3 length is 13 residues. Trimming stripped 5 bases from V and 7 bases from J, with 15 bases between. CDR1 and CDR2 from the germline V gene are SGHTA and FQGNSA. Here the CDR3 DNA reads TGTGCCAGCAGCGCTCAGGGATTGGGAGAGCAGTACTTC. It specifies CASSAQGLGEQYF.

The CDR3 DNA reads as TGTGCCAGCAGTGAACTGTTTGAAGCTTTCTTT. This translates into CASSELFEAFF. J is TRBJ1-1 and V is TRBV6-1; D is ambiguous. The CDR3 is made up of 11 amino acids. V was pared by 2 bases and J by 7 bases, with 5 bases between. Per the germline V gene, CDR1 is MNHNS and CDR2 is SASEGT.

Only a few counts were recorded for this clone. This chain connects TRBV4-3 to TRBJ2-1; D uncertain. This CDR3 is 15 amino acids long. The ends were cut back, 0 bases at V and 12 bases at J, with 18 bases in the middle. From germline, CDR1 is LGHNA and CDR2 YSLEER. This chain's CDR3 is CASSQESSTWSGQFF. The CDR3 DNA reads TGCGCCAGCAGCCAAGAATCCTCGACTTGGTCAGGGCAGTTCTTC.

The rearrangement joins TRBV6-4 to TRBJ1-5; D is unclear. Trimming took off 8 bases at V and 0 bases at J, with 14 bases between the two ends. Germline loops: CDR1 MRHNA, CDR2 SNTAGT. CDR3 length: 15 amino acids. The CDR3 DNA reads TGTGCCAGCCGCCCGATCATTGATAGCAATCAGCCCCAGCATTTT. Residues: CASRPIIDSNQPQHF.

The rearrangement joins TRBV18 to TRBJ1-4; D possibly corresponds to TRBD1 (5 bases). V lost 5 bases to trimming and J lost 7 bases, with 14 bases between them. This CDR3 spans 14 amino acids. Germline loops: CDR1 KGHSH, CDR2 LQKENI. The CDR3 loop reads CASSSAARAEKLFF. Here the CDR3 DNA reads TGTGCCAGCTCATCGGCCGCCAGGGCTGAAAAACTGTTTTTT.

This clone has only a few counts. The chain has TRBV9 and TRBJ1-6; D perhaps matches TRBD1 (5 bases). This CDR3 has 15 amino acids. The germline V gene encodes CDR1 SGDLS and CDR2 YYNGEE. The germline V and J ends were trimmed by 0 bases and 12 bases, with 16 bases remaining between them. DNA of the CDR3: TGTGCCAGCAGCGTAGATGGGACGCCCGGTGAACCCCTCCACTTT. Its protein is CASSVDGTPGEPLHF. Full variable domain (remainder filled in from reference TRBV9 and TRBJ1-6): DSGVTQTPKHLITATGQRVTLRCSPRSGDLSVYWYQQSLDQGLQFLIQYYNGEERAKGNILERFSAQQFPDLHSELNLSSLELGDSALYFCASSVDGTPGEPLHFGNGTRLTVT.